This T cell receptor beta chain is drawn from a study of CD8+ T cells in alopecia areata. Study context: Graft recipients were approximately 6-10-week-old female C3H/HeJ mice, and donor skin originated from approximately 6-12-month-old C3H/HeJ mice with spontaneous alopecia.

This clone came up a few times. Its antigen is still unknown. The gene names here belong to mouse. The observed sequence ends 4 residues before the CDR3 terminus, with the missing tail filled in from the germline J gene. Overall study findings and caveats: In patients, TCRs were shared less clearly than in mice, and HLA may possibly be involved.

Sorting of pooled cutaneous lymph node cells was based on CD4, CD8alpha, NKG2D, NKG2ACE and other markers. The CDR3 has 11 amino acids. Germline values: CDR1 FNHDT, CDR2 SITEND (reference sequence). TCR sequencing used cDNA made by reverse transcription of extracted RNA. The protocol was immunoSEQ multiplex PCR, while the TCRdb copy is restricted to in-frame clones and leaves out a portion. The data list approximately 280,000 clones, none observed once; 1.2% falls to the top ten. Material for sequencing was CD4+ T cells sorted from a lymph node. This TCR derives from a C3H/HeJ mouse with alopecia areata. Strain haplotype (MHC): H2-k. V and J are TRBV19 and TRBJ2-7, with 8 bases identical to TRBD2. CDR3 amino acids: CASMGGYEQYF. The sequenced part of the CDR3 DNA is TGTGCCAGCATGGGGGGGTAT.